A single sample is the source of the 15 T cell receptor beta chains below, sequenced in a study of T cells in localized non-small cell lung cancer. The table came from immunoSEQ multiplex PCR; TCRdb's copy has only in-frame clones and leaves some out. The sample shows about 74,000 clones, roughly 80% of them seen only once. Sequencing was performed on peripheral blood, taken before any cancer treatment. The receptors shown here come from a female donor of 60 years or more with stage I lung adenocarcinoma.

This clone showed up just once. The chain uses TRBV9 and TRBJ2-3; 7 bases match TRBD1. The CDR3 has 15 amino acids. The germline CDR1 and CDR2 sequences are SGDLS and YYNGEE. Losses at the gene ends were 2 bases for V and 0 bases for J; bases not matched to a gene: 3. CDR3 amino acids: CASSVGQSSTDTQYF. DNA for the CDR3: TGTGCCAGCAGCGTGGGACAGTCTAGCACAGATACGCAGTATTTT.

This chain uses TRBV15 with TRBJ2-1; 11 bases align to TRBD2. Germline lookup yields CDR1 LNHNV and CDR2 YYDKDF (reference sequence). The V and J ends lost 1 base and 12 bases, in that order; junction bases with no gene match: 8. The CDR3 is 15 residues long. CDR3 sequence: CATSRGLAGGLWQFF. The CDR3 DNA reads as TGTGCCACCAGCAGAGGGTTAGCGGGAGGGCTGTGGCAGTTCTTC.

The CDR3 sequence: CASSEVARTNTEAFF. The CDR3, as DNA: TGTGCCAGCAGTGAAGTGGCAAGGACGAACACTGAAGCTTTCTTT. The J gene is TRBJ1-1, the V gene TRBV2; no clear D gene. Trimming stripped 1 base from V and 1 base from J, with 10 bases between. This CDR3 region has 15 residues. The germline V gene encodes CDR1 SNHLY and CDR2 FYNNEI.

V usage is TRBV29-1 and J usage is TRBJ2-3, with 8 bases matching TRBD2. V dropped 7 bases and J dropped 5; count of bases not matched to a gene: 8. The CDR3 is made up of 13 amino acids. Per germline, CDR1 SQVTM and CDR2 ANQGSEA. The CDR3 region has the DNA TGCAGCGGGACTAGCTCCCGGGGAGATACGCAGTATTTT. Translation: CSGTSSRGDTQYF.

This chain joins TRBV6-6 and TRBJ2-2, with D perhaps given as TRBD1 or TRBD2 (6 bases each). The CDR3 length is 16 residues. The germline V gene has CDR1 MNHNY and CDR2 SVGAGI (reference sequence). Trimming left V 4 bases short and J 5 bases short, with 17 bases between. The CDR3 spells CASSSLGAGGTGELFF. CDR3 in DNA: TGTGCCAGCAGTTCCCTGGGGGCCGGAGGGACCGGGGAGCTGTTTTTT.

This chain connects TRBV5-4 to TRBJ1-1, with a weak D call TRBD1 (5 bases). The CDR3 spans 14 residues. The germline V gene encodes CDR1 SGHNT and CDR2 YYREEE (reference sequence). V lost 0 bases, J lost 5 bases, and 11 bases lay in between. CDR3 amino acids: CASSLEAGRTEAFF. CDR3 nucleotide sequence: TGTGCCAGCAGCTTGGAGGCAGGGCGTACTGAAGCTTTCTTT.

The chain has TRBV2 and TRBJ2-1; D might be TRBD1 (6 bases). This CDR3 is built from 12 residues. Trimming took 3 bases from V and 7 from J, leaving 7 bases between them. The V gene's germline CDR1 is SNHLY and CDR2 FYNNEI. DNA of the CDR3: TGTGCCAGCAGTGATAGGGGGAATGAGCAGTTCTTC. It codes for CASSDRGNEQFF.

This clone was observed a single time. This chain uses TRBV5-4 with TRBJ2-7; possible D gene TRBD2, 5 bases. Germline V lookup: CDR1 SGHNT, CDR2 YYREEE (reference sequence). Trimming cost V 4 bases and J 1 base, with 15 bases left between them. This CDR3 has 15 residues. In DNA, the CDR3 is TGTGCCAGCAGCCAGAGCGGACCTACTTCCTACGAGCAGTACTTC. It encodes CASSQSGPTSYEQYF.

CDR3: CASRNLGDEKLFF. The CDR3 DNA reads as TGTGCCAGCAGGAATCTTGGGGATGAAAAACTGTTTTTT. V and J are TRBV28 and TRBJ1-4; unclear D gene. Trimming stripped 6 bases from V and 6 bases from J, with 11 bases between. The CDR3 spans 13 residues. The germline CDR1 and CDR2 sequences are MDHEN and SYDVKM.

The rearrangement joins TRBV6-6 to TRBJ1-1; no reliable D call. CDR3 length equals 14 residues. V was clipped by 0 bases and J by 7 bases, with 12 bases between them. Germline lookup yields CDR1 MNHNY and CDR2 SVGAGI (reference sequence). CDR3 sequence: CASSYSIKVSEAFF. CDR3 nucleotides: TGTGCCAGCAGTTACTCGATTAAGGTCAGTGAAGCTTTCTTT.

This chain links TRBV7-9 with TRBJ1-2; D gene uncertain. The CDR3 has 12 residues. The V gene lost 5 bases and the J gene lost 6 bases, with 10 bases spanning the gap. CDR1 SEHNR and CDR2 FQNEAQ come from the germline V gene (reference sequence). CDR3 bases: TGTGCCAGCAGCCCCCCCCAGCATGGCTACACCTTC. It translates to CASSPPQHGYTF.

The genes are TRBV6-1 and TRBJ2-5; 10 nucleotides align to TRBD2. The germline gives CDR1 MNHNS, CDR2 SASEGT. J gave up 5 bases and V 6 bases, and 9 bases lay outside the gene matches. The CDR3 sequence is 15 residues long. CDR3 nucleotides: TGTGCCAGCAGGCGGCTAGGGACTAGCGTGGAGACCCAGTACTTC. Translated, it gives CASRRLGTSVETQYF.

The gene calls are TRBV4-1 and TRBJ1-2; possible D gene TRBD1, 5 bases. This CDR3 region has 13 residues. The V gene lost 2 bases and the J gene lost 4 bases, with 8 bases spanning the gap. Germline V lookup: CDR1 MGHRA, CDR2 YSYEKL. Here the CDR3 reads CASSQSQGYGYTF. CDR3 coding DNA: TGCGCCAGCAGCCAAAGCCAGGGCTATGGCTACACCTTC.

V usage is TRBV2 and J usage is TRBJ1-6, with a possible D match to TRBD1 (5 bases). The germline V gene has CDR1 SNHLY and CDR2 FYNNEI. Trimming left V 0 bases short and J 0 bases short, with 9 bases between. The length of the CDR3 is 17 residues. The CDR3 loop is CASSEAPGGSYNSPLHF. CDR3 sequence (DNA): TGTGCCAGCAGTGAAGCGCCGGGGGGCTCCTATAATTCACCCCTCCACTTT.

The chain uses TRBV5-1 and TRBJ1-1; the D is unclear. This CDR3 region has 13 residues. The V gene's germline CDR1 is SGHRS and CDR2 YFSETQ. The V end lost 6 bases, the J end lost 6 bases, and 15 bases lay between the germline ends. This CDR3 is CASKEAREAEAFF. CDR3 DNA: TGCGCCAGCAAGGAGGCCAGAGAGGCTGAAGCTTTCTTT.